What follows is one T cell receptor (beta chain) and its context. As yet, its antigen is unknown. Time point indicated: persistent/refractory GD, antithyroid drugs over 5 years with positive TRAb. TCR sequences were obtained from RNA taken from PBMCs. The data were obtained in a study of regulatory T cells in long-lasting Graves disease. General observations from the study: Favoring TRBV28, TRBJ1-2 and TRBJ2-5 was a feature seen in persistent disease.

This CDR3 is built from 15 residues. Germline-derived CDR1 and CDR2 are SGHTA and FQGNSA. Libraries of TCR beta came from iRepertoire HTBI primers plus Arm-PCR of CDR3 regions. Per the authors' pipeline: Across all samples, 62 TRBV segments and about 13 TRBJ segments were identified. Each CDR3 protein gets one entry after TCRdb re-called the multiplex PCR reads with MiXCR. TCRdb's processing, not the authors' own work, is the source of the V and J calls. The top ten clones hold under 25% of a sample with some 370,000 distinct CDR3 sequences, 20% of them seen once. The TCR was taken from a female donor with Graves disease. The sample here was peripheral blood mononuclear cells (PBMCs), taken when the disease was refractory, from a patient treated with antithyroid drugs. This rearrangement joins TRBV7-2 to TRBJ2-5; D possibly matches TRBD1 or TRBD2 (5 bases each). The J call may be in error: the DNA end matches TRBJ2-1 better. This chain's CDR3 is CASSFLGLAGNEQFF. CDR3 coding DNA: TGTGCCAGCAGCTTTTTGGGGCTAGCCGGGAATGAGCAGTTCTTC.